This T cell receptor (beta chain) was observed in a study of T cell responses to AZD1222 COVID-19 vaccine listed by TCRdb under 2021. Regarding the study in general: A total of 233 trial participants underwent TCR sequencing, of whom some 210 received two doses of AZD1222 and approximately 25 received two doses of the MenACWY control vaccine. Enrollment into the trials was organized by age into subgroups of 18-55, 56-69 and 70-plus years, and those subgroups contained around 150, 28 and 57 TCR-sequenced participants, respectively. What the work shows at the level of the full study, not this receptor alone: In the small 56-69-year group, the increase in depth fell short of significance, most likely because of low power. After two AZD1222 doses, both the breadth and the depth of spike-specific TCRs were significantly higher than at day 0 and than in MenACWY recipients. The whole spike protein was spanned by vaccine-associated CD4 TCRs, and dominant responses were seen in regions 160-218 and 743-854. Conclusions about previously exposed vaccinees are limited because only 6 or 7 AZD1222 recipients were SARS-CoV-2 seropositive at baseline. Most participants were white British and females outnumbered males, and the authors suggested that clonal diversity may have been underestimated. Nearly half of unique spike-specific TCRs reportedly recognized epitopes outside regions mutated in the B.1.351 and B.1.1.7 variants. Because no day 14 peak-response samples were available, repertoires were characterized only after the peak T cell response.

This clone was counted once. The specificity of this receptor is unknown. Base qualities are not at hand, and no much larger clone is one base apart. Taken with the paper, the label for time point translates to: about 28 days (+/-7) after the second vaccine dose. AZD1222 recipients whose second dose came at about 4 weeks and those whose second dose came at about 12 weeks were combined into one group, since spike-specific TCR depth and breadth did not differ between the two schedules. Vaccinee samples were obtained from the UK trials COV001 and COV002, which included a single-blind randomized controlled phase 2/3 trial of AZD1222 (ChAdOx1 nCoV-19) in healthy adults. Trial participant PBMC samples were collected at day 0 and day 28 after the second dose for TCRbeta chain sequencing. The CDR3 regions of human TCRbeta chains were subjected to immunosequencing. Per the source publication's procedure: Repertoire TCRs were matched against a reference library of SARS-CoV-2-specific TCRs generated with the MIRA antigen-specificity platform. Breadth meant the fraction of unique TCRs that were SARS-CoV-2-associated, whereas depth meant the fraction of total T cells that were SARS-CoV-2-associated. Using the MIRA data, every spike-specific TCR was mapped to the spike region that the TCR reacted to and assigned to either a CD4 or a CD8 class. Log10-transformed breadth and depth values were compared by one-way ANOVA with Sidak's multiple comparisons tests. Imported from immuneACCESS, the table was reduced by TCRdb to in-frame sequences with V and J called. These copies leave out some clones; in studies compared against another copy, an unresolved V gene accounts for under half, and the cause of the remainder is not known. That table furnishes V, J and clone size, whereas the DNA furnished D and trimming. The sample has 110,000 to 150,000 clones on record, around 92% of them singletons. 2.5% to 4% of the sample rests with the top ten.

The CDR3 goes from the cysteine to the phenylalanine over 14 residues. Here the CDR3 DNA is all that survives: 42 bases in frame from base 1. Trimming at the junction amounts to 2 bases on V and 10 bases on J, and the germline ends lie 16 bases apart. Looking up the germline V gene yields CDR1 KGHDR and CDR2 SFDVKD. This receptor chain uses TRBV24-1 and TRBJ1-1; the D gene cannot be named for sure. The sample here was peripheral blood, taken 28 days after the second AZD1222 dose. The receptor was derived from an adult who received the AZD1222 COVID-19 vaccine. The CDR3 region: CATSDSWMGSPAFF. The nucleotides are TGTGCCACCAGTGATTCCTGGATGGGATCCCCAGCTTTCTTT.